Sequencing of this TCR beta chain was carried out in a study of blood T cell repertoires in COVID-19. This table comes from immunoSEQ multiplex PCR, and its TCRdb copy is limited to in-frame clones, with some not included. The table has 230,000 or so clones, around 81% seen once; the top ten hold more than 3%. The CDR3 has 13 amino acids. V was cut by 6 bases and J by 8 bases, with 16 bases left in between. Germline values: CDR1 KGHSH, CDR2 LQKENI. This study enrolled people aged about 18 to 100 from roughly 24 US geographic areas. Membership in each cohort depended on participant-reported clinical history. The recovered donors of Cohort 3 showed two negative PCRs, clearance, or symptom resolution.

What was sequenced was PBMCs or T cells enriched from blood (not recorded which). The rearrangement uses TRBV18 and TRBJ1-2; D gene ambiguous. The sequence derives from a man aged 50-60 years who had recovered from COVID-19. DNA of the CDR3: TGTGCCAGCTCCGCATCCGACACTAGAGGCTACACCTTC. Encoded protein: CASSASDTRGYTF.